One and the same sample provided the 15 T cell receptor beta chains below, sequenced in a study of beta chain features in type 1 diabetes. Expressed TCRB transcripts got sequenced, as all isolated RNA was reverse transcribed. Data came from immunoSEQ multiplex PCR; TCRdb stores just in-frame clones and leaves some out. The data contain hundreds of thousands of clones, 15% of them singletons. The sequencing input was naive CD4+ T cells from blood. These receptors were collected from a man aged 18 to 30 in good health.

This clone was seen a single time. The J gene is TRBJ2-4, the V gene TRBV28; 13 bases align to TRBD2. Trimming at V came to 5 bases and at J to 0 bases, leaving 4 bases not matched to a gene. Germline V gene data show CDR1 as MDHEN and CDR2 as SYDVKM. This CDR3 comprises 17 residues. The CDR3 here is CASSPGLAGVAKNIQYF. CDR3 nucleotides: TGTGCCAGCAGTCCCGGACTAGCGGGAGTAGCCAAAAACATTCAGTACTTC. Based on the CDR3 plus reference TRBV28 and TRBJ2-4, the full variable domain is DVKVTQSSRYLVKRTGEKVFLECVQDMDHENMFWYRQDPGLGLRLIYFSYDVKMKEKGDIPEGYSVSREKKERFSLILESASTNQTSMYLCASSPGLAGVAKNIQYFGAGTRLSVL.

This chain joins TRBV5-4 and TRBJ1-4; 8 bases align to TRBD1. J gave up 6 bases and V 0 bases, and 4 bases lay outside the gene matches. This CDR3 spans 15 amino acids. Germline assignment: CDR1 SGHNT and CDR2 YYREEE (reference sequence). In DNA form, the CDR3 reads TGTGCCAGCAGCTTGGATACAGGGGGAGATGAAAAACTGTTTTTT. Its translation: CASSLDTGGDEKLFF. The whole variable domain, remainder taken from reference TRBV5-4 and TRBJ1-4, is ETGVTQSPTHLIKTRGQQVTLRCSSQSGHNTVSWYQQALGQGPQFIFQYYREEENGRGNFPPRFSGLQFPNYSSELNVNALELDDSALYLCASSLDTGGDEKLFFGSGTQLSVL.

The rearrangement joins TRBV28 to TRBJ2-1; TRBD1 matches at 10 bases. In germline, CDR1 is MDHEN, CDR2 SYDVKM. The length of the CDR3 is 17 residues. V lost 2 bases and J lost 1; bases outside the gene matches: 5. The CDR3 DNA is TGTGCCAGCAGTTTACTAGGACAGGGGGAGTCCTACAATGAGCAGTTCTTC. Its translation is CASSLLGQGESYNEQFF. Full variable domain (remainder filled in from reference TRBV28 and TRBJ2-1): DVKVTQSSRYLVKRTGEKVFLECVQDMDHENMFWYRQDPGLGLRLIYFSYDVKMKEKGDIPEGYSVSREKKERFSLILESASTNQTSMYLCASSLLGQGESYNEQFFGPGTRLTVL.

The DNA of the CDR3 is TGTGCCAGCAGTGATCAGATGGTCGGGGAGCTGTTTTTT. Protein sequence: CASSDQMVGELFF. The rearrangement uses TRBV2 and TRBJ2-2; D gene ambiguous. The CDR3 loop spans 13 amino acids. Trimming cost V 3 bases and J 7 bases, with 9 bases left between them. Germline V gene data show CDR1 as SNHLY and CDR2 as FYNNEI.

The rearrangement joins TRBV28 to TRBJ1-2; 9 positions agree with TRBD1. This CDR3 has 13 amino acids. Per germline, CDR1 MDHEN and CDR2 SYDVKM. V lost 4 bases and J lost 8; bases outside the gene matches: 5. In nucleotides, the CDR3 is TGTGCCAGCAGTTCGGACAGGGGAAGCGGCTACACCTTC. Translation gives CASSSDRGSGYTF.

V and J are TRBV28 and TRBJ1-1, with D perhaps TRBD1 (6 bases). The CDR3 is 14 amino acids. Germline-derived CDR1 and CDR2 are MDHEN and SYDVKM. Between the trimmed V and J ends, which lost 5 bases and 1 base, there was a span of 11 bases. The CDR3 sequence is CASSEQGRNTEAFF. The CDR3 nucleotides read TGTGCCAGCAGTGAACAGGGCCGGAACACTGAAGCTTTCTTT.

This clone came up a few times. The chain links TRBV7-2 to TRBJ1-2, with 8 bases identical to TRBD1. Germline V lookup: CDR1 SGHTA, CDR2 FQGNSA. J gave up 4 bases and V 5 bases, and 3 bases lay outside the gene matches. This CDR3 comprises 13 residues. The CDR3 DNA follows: TGTGCCAGCAGCGTAGACAGGGGCTATGGCTACACCTTC. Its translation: CASSVDRGYGYTF.

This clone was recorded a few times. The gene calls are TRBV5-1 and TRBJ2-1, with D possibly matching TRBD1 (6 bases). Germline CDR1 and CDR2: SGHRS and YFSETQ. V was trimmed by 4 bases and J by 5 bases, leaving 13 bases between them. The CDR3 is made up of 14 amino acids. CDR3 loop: CASSAGTTHNEQFF. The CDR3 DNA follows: TGCGCCAGCAGCGCCGGGACAACTCACAATGAGCAGTTCTTC.

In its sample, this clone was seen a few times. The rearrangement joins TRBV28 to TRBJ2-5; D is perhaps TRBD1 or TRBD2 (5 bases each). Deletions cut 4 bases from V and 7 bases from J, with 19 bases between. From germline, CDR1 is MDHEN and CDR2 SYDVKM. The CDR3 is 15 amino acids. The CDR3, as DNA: TGTGCCAGCAGTTCCACTAGACCCGGAAGGGGGACCCAGTACTTC. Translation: CASSSTRPGRGTQYF.

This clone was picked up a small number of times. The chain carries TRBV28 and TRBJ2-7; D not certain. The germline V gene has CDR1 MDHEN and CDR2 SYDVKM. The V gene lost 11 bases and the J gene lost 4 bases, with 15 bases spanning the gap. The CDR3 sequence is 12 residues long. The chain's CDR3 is CACGVPTYEQYF. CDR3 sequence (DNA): TGTGCCTGCGGAGTACCTACGTACGAGCAGTACTTC.

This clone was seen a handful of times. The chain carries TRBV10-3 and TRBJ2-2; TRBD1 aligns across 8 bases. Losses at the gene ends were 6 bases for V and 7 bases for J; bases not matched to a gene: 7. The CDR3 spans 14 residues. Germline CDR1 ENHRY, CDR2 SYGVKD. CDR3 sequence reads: CAIRPTGDSGELFF. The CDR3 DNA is TGTGCCATCAGGCCGACAGGGGACAGCGGGGAGCTGTTTTTT.

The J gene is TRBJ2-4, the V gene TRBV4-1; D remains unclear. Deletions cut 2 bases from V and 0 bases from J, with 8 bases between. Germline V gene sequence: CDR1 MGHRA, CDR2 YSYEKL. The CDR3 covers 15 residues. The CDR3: CASSQPQLAKNIQYF. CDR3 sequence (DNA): TGCGCCAGCAGCCAACCTCAGCTAGCCAAAAACATTCAGTACTTC.

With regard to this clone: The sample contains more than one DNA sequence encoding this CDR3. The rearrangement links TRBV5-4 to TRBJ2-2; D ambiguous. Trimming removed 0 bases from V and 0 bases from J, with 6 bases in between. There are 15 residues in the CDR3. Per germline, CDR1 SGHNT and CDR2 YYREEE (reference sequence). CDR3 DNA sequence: TGTGCCAGCAGCTTGGGGACGCCGAACACCGGGGAGCTGTTTTTT. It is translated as CASSLGTPNTGELFF.

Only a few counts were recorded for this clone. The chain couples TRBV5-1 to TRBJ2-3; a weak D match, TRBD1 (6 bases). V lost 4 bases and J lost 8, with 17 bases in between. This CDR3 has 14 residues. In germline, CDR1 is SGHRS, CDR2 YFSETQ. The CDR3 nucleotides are TGCGCCAGCAGCGCCGGACAGACGGACGGTACGCAGTATTTT. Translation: CASSAGQTDGTQYF.

CDR3 residues: CASSLDRVQASTDTQYF. CDR3 nucleotide sequence: TGTGCCAGCAGCTTAGACCGAGTTCAAGCTAGCACAGATACGCAGTATTTT. The V and J genes are TRBV7-3 and TRBJ2-3; D gene unclear. V was cut by 2 bases and J by 0 bases, with 15 bases left in between. CDR1 is SGHTA, CDR2 FQGTGA, per germline. This CDR3 spans 17 amino acids.